This is a list of T cell receptor beta chains from one sample in a study of T cells in localized non-small cell lung cancer. The repertoire was sequenced with immunoSEQ multiplex PCR; TCRdb's copy has only in-frame clones and lacks some. Of 45,000 to 60,000 clones in the sample, around 83% were seen once. This material consisted of peripheral blood, taken before any cancer treatment. These receptors were collected from a female donor older than 55 with stage II squamous cell lung carcinoma. Each CDR3 is given with its conserved first and last residue. Each record gives: D gene, J gene, clone size, V gene, CDR3 protein, CDR3 DNA. D genes are given only for firm matches. Where a row states a size, it is once, few, many or the class of an expanded clone; other rows omit it.

>TRBD1|TRBJ1-4|.|TRBV19
CASSIPGTGPGEKLFF
TGTGCCAGTAGTATCCCCGGGACAGGGCCGGGTGAAAAACTGTTTTTT
>.|TRBJ1-3|.|TRBV18
CASSPPSSSGNTIYF
TGTGCCAGCTCACCACCAAGTTCCTCTGGAAACACCATATATTTT
>.|TRBJ2-3|.|TRBV9
CASSVGRQGTDTQYF
TGTGCCAGCAGCGTAGGCCGGCAGGGAACAGATACGCAGTATTTT
>.|TRBJ2-3|.|TRBV7-3
CASSLQAPGVDTQYF
TGTGCCAGCAGCTTACAGGCGCCAGGGGTTGATACGCAGTATTTT
>TRBD1|TRBJ2-7|.|TRBV29-1
CSVETNRGRNEQYF
TGCAGCGTCGAAACAAACAGGGGTCGGAACGAGCAGTACTTC
>TRBD1|TRBJ2-7|.|TRBV12-5
CASGNPAGTGSYEQYF
TGTGCTAGTGGTAACCCCGCCGGGACAGGGTCCTACGAGCAGTACTTC
>.|TRBJ2-1|.|TRBV5-8
CASSRGAGFNEQFF
TGTGCCAGCAGTCGGGGGGCCGGTTTCAATGAGCAGTTCTTC
>.|TRBJ2-2|.|TRBV5-3
CARSHNTGRATGELFF
TGTGCCAGAAGCCATAATACAGGGAGGGCTACCGGGGAGCTGTTTTTT
>.|TRBJ1-2|.|TRBV6-5
CASSSGQGYTF
TGTGCCAGCAGTTCAGGACAGGGCTACACCTTC
>.|TRBJ1-5|.|TRBV6-5
CASSPYSNQPQHF
TGTGCCAGCAGTCCATATAGCAATCAGCCCCAGCATTTT
>.|TRBJ2-7|.|TRBV6-1
CASSPLKREQYF
TGTGCCAGCAGCCCCCTAAAGAGGGAGCAGTACTTC
>.|TRBJ1-2|.|TRBV7-2
CASSSRSGANYGYTF
TGTGCCAGCAGCAGTAGGTCCGGCGCTAACTATGGCTACACCTTC
>.|TRBJ1-1|few|TRBV7-2
CASSFRHEAFF
TGTGCCAGCAGCTTCAGGCACGAAGCTTTCTTT
>.|TRBJ1-5|once|TRBV12-5
CASGLAAVGGSNQPQHF
TGTGCTAGTGGTTTGGCCGCTGTCGGTGGGTCCAATCAGCCCCAGCATTTT
>TRBD1|TRBJ1-1|.|TRBV5-4
CASSSGDRGYTEAFF
TGTGCCAGCAGCTCAGGCGACAGGGGGTACACTGAAGCTTTCTTT
>TRBD1|TRBJ1-2|few|TRBV7-6
CASSIRQGEGYTF
TGTGCCAGCAGCATCCGACAGGGGGAGGGCTACACCTTC
>.|TRBJ1-2|.|TRBV5-1
CASSLAGVANYGYTF
TGCGCCAGCAGCTTGGCCGGTGTAGCTAACTATGGCTACACCTTC
>.|TRBJ2-7|.|TRBV15
CATSREGAHYEQYF
TGTGCCACCAGCAGAGAGGGGGCCCACTACGAGCAGTACTTC
>.|TRBJ1-6|.|TRBV19
CASSIGRQESPLHF
TGTGCCAGTAGTATAGGCAGGCAAGAGTCACCCCTCCACTTT
>.|TRBJ1-5|few|TRBV6-1
CASSGSGTFGGNQPQHF
TGTGCCAGCAGTGGGTCCGGGACCTTTGGAGGCAATCAGCCCCAGCATTTT
>.|TRBJ2-5|.|TRBV5-8
CASSLGPEETQYF
TGTGCCAGCAGCTTGGGGCCAGAGGAGACCCAGTACTTC
>.|TRBJ2-7|.|TRBV6-1
CASSSPRGASDEQYF
TGTGCCAGCAGTTCCCCGAGAGGGGCTAGCGACGAGCAGTACTTC
>.|TRBJ1-2|.|TRBV4-1
CASSQDGGVGGYTF
TGCGCCAGCAGCCAAGATGGAGGGGTAGGGGGCTACACCTTC
>.|TRBJ2-5|.|TRBV7-9
CASSFLGARETQYF
TGTGCCAGCAGCTTCCTCGGGGCGCGGGAGACCCAGTACTTC
>.|TRBJ1-1|once|TRBV4-2
CASSQTGDNTEAFF
TGTGCCAGCAGCCAGACAGGAGACAACACTGAAGCTTTCTTT
>.|TRBJ2-1|.|TRBV5-8
CASSFTGAFINEQFF
TGTGCCAGCAGCTTTACGGGGGCATTCATAAATGAGCAGTTCTTC
>TRBD1|TRBJ1-4|few|TRBV6-1
CASVGQGLGEKLFF
TGTGCCAGCGTTGGACAGGGGCTTGGGGAAAAACTGTTTTTT
>.|TRBJ1-2|.|TRBV19
CATLSTAGVQGGGYTF
TGTGCCACCCTCTCAACCGCCGGGGTTCAGGGAGGAGGCTACACCTTC
>TRBD1|TRBJ2-7|.|TRBV18
CASSPGQHYEQYF
TGTGCCAGCTCACCGGGACAGCACTACGAGCAGTACTTC
>TRBD1|TRBJ1-5|.|TRBV18
CASSPRGGDRGQPQHF
TGTGCCAGCTCACCACGGGGGGGGGACAGGGGCCAGCCCCAGCATTTT
>.|TRBJ2-3|.|TRBV7-9
CASSLSTGSSTDTQYF
TGTGCCAGCAGCTTAAGTACAGGGTCTAGCACAGATACGCAGTATTTT
>TRBD1|TRBJ1-1|many|TRBV29-1
CSAGEGASAEAFF
TGCAGCGCCGGGGAGGGGGCGAGCGCTGAAGCTTTCTTT
>.|TRBJ2-7|.|TRBV7-8
CASSLEPRVKRYEQYF
TGTGCCAGCAGCTTAGAGCCACGGGTAAAGAGGTACGAGCAGTACTTC
>TRBD2|TRBJ2-3|.|TRBV6-6
CAGKGGGASTDTQYF
TGTGCAGGCAAGGGCGGGGGGGCAAGCACAGATACGCAGTATTTT
>.|TRBJ2-7|.|TRBV15
CATSRDSSYEQYF
TGTGCCACCAGCAGAGATTCGAGCTACGAGCAGTACTTC
>.|TRBJ1-3|.|TRBV29-1
CSVATGGENTIYF
TGCAGCGTCGCGACAGGAGGGGAAAACACCATATATTTT
>TRBD2|TRBJ2-7|.|TRBV4-1
CASSQDQPGLNSEQYF
TGCGCCAGCAGCCAAGATCAACCGGGACTAAACTCCGAGCAGTACTTC
>TRBD2|TRBJ2-3|.|TRBV19
CASSGLAGTDTQYF
TGTGCCAGTAGCGGACTAGCGGGCACAGATACGCAGTATTTT
>TRBD1|TRBJ2-1|.|TRBV6-4
CASSRRDRVGEQFF
TGTGCCAGCAGTCGCCGGGACAGGGTAGGGGAGCAGTTCTTC
>TRBD1|TRBJ1-2|.|TRBV7-8
CAITSQGANGYTF
TGTGCCATCACCTCACAGGGGGCAAACGGCTACACCTTC
>.|TRBJ1-5|.|TRBV9
CASSVSPLLNQPQHF
TGTGCCAGCAGCGTAAGCCCTTTACTAAATCAGCCCCAGCATTTT
>.|TRBJ2-2|few|TRBV11-3
CASSLGRSGELFF
TGTGCCAGCAGTCTGGGGAGGTCCGGGGAGCTGTTTTTT
>TRBD1|TRBJ1-1|.|TRBV10-2
CASSSGTGGTEAFF
TGCGCCAGCAGTTCCGGGACAGGGGGGACTGAAGCTTTCTTT
>.|TRBJ1-2|few|TRBV4-3
CASSQDTAANYGYTF
TGCGCCAGCAGCCAAGATACTGCAGCTAACTATGGCTACACCTTC
>TRBD1|TRBJ1-1|once|TRBV6-6
CASRPGTGVTEAFF
TGTGCCAGCAGACCCGGGACAGGGGTTACTGAAGCTTTCTTT
>.|TRBJ1-2|few|TRBV4-3
CASSQAAQDYGYTF
TGCGCCAGCAGCCAAGCGGCGCAAGACTATGGCTACACCTTC
>.|TRBJ2-7|.|TRBV5-1
CASRSWRGFSYEQYF
TGCGCCAGCAGATCCTGGCGGGGTTTCTCCTACGAGCAGTACTTC
>.|TRBJ1-1|.|TRBV18
CASSTAGPYTEAFF
TGTGCCAGCTCTACGGCCGGGCCATACACTGAAGCTTTCTTT
>.|TRBJ2-2|many|TRBV5-1
CASSFSGPNTGELFF
TGCGCCAGCAGCTTTTCCGGGCCGAACACCGGGGAGCTGTTTTTT
>TRBD2|TRBJ2-1|.|TRBV11-3
CASSLGVAGASYNEQFF
TGTGCCAGCAGCTTAGGCGTAGCGGGGGCCTCCTACAATGAGCAGTTCTTC
>.|TRBJ2-7|once|TRBV2
CASSEGAAYEQYF
TGTGCCAGCAGTGAAGGGGCAGCCTACGAGCAGTACTTC
>TRBD1|TRBJ2-7|.|TRBV10-1
CASAPGTAEQYF
TGCGCCAGCGCTCCCGGGACAGCCGAGCAGTACTTC
>.|TRBJ2-7|.|TRBV11-2
CASSLGGGPDQQYF
TGTGCCAGCAGCTTAGGTGGGGGACCTGATCAGCAGTACTTC